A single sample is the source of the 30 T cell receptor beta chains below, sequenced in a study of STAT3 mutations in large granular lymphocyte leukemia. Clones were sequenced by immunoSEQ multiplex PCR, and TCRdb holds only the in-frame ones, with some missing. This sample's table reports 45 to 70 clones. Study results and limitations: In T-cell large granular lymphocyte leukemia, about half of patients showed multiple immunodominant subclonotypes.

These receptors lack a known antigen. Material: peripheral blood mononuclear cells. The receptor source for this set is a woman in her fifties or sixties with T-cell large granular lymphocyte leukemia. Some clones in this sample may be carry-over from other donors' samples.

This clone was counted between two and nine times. The CDR3 coding sequence is TGTGCCAGTAGTCCCACAGGGTATGGCTACACCTTC. Encoded protein: CASSPTGYGYTF. J is TRBJ1-2 and V is TRBV19; D may be TRBD1 (6 bases). CDR3 size: 12 residues. CDR1 is LNHDA and CDR2 is SQIVND in the germline V gene (reference sequence). V shed 5 bases and J shed 5 bases, with 9 bases lying between them.

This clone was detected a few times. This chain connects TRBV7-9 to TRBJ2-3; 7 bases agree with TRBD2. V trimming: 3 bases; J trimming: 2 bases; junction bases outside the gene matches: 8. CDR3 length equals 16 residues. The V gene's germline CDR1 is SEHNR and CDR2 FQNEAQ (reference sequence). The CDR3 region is CASSLGTMPFTDTQYF. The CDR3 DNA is TGTGCCAGCAGCTTGGGGACTATGCCTTTCACAGATACGCAGTATTTT.

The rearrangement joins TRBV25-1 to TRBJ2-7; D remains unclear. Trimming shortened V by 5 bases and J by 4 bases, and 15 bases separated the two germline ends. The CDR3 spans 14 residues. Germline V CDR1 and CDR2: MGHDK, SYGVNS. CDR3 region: CASSPTANRYEQYF. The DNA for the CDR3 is TGTGCCAGCAGTCCAACCGCCAATCGGTACGAGCAGTACTTC.

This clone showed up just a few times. The CDR3 protein is CATYAPDTQYF. The CDR3 bases are TGTGCCACGTACGCCCCAGATACGCAGTATTTT. The genes are TRBV27 and TRBJ2-3; unclear D gene. Germline-derived CDR1 and CDR2 are MNHEY and SMNVEV (reference sequence). V was trimmed by 10 bases and J by 4 bases, leaving 9 bases between them. This CDR3 has 11 residues.

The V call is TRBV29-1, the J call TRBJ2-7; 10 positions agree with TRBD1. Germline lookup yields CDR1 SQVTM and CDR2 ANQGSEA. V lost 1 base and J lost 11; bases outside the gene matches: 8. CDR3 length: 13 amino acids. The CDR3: CSVEGGQGRDEYF. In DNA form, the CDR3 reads TGCAGCGTTGAAGGGGGACAGGGGAGGGATGAGTACTTC.

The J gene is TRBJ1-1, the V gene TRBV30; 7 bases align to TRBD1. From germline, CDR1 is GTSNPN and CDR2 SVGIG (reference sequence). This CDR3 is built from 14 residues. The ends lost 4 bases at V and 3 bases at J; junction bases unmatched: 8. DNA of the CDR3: TGTGCCTGGACCACAGGGGAAGGATACACTGAAGCTTTCTTT. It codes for CAWTTGEGYTEAFF. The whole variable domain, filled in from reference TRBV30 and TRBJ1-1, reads SQTIHQWPATLVQPVGSPLSLECTVEGTSNPNLYWYRQAAGRGLQLLFYSVGIGQISSEVPQNLSASRPQDRQFILSSKKLLLSDSGFYLCAWTTGEGYTEAFFGQGTRLTVV.

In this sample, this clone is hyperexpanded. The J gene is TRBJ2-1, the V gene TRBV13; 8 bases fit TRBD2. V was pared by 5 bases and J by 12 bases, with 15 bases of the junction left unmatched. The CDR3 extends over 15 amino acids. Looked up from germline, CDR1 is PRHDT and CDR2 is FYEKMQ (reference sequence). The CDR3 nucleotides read TGTGCCAGCAGCGACCTAGCGGGTATGCTCGGTCGGCAGTTCTTC. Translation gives CASSDLAGMLGRQFF.

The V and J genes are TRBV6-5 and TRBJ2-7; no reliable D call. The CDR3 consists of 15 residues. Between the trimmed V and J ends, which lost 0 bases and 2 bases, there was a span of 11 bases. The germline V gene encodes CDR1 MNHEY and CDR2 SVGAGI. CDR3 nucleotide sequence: TGTGCCAGCAGTTACTCAAGAGACACAACCTACGAGCAGTACTTC. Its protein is CASSYSRDTTYEQYF.

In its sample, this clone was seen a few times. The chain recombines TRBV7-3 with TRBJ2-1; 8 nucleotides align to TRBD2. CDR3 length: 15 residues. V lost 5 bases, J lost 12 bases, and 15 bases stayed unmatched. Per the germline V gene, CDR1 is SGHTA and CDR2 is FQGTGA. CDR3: CASSDLAGMLGRQFF. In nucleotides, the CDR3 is TGTGCCAGCAGCGACCTAGCGGGTATGCTCGGTCGGCAGTTCTTC.

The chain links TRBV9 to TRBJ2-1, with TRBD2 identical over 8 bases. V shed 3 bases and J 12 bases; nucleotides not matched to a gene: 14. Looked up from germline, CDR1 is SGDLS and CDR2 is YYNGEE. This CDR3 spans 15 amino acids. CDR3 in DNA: TGTGCCAGCAGCGACCTAGCGGGTATGCTCGGTCGGCAGTTCTTC. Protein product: CASSDLAGMLGRQFF.

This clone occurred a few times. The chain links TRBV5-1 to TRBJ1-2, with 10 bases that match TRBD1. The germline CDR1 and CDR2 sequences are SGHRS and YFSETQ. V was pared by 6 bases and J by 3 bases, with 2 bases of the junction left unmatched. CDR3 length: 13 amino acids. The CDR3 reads CASTGTGDYGYTF. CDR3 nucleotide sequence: TGCGCCAGCACCGGGACAGGGGACTATGGCTACACCTTC.

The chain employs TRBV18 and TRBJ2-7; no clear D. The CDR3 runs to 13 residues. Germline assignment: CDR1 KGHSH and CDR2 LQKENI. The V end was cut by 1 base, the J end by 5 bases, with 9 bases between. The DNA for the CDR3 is TGTGCCAGCTCACCACTCCTGGACCACGAGCAGTACTTC. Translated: CASSPLLDHEQYF.

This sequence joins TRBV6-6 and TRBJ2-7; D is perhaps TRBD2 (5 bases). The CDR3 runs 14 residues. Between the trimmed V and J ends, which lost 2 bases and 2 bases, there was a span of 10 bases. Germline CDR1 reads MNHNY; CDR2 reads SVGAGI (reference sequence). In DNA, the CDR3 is TGTGCCAGCAGTTACGAGGTGGGAGCCTACGAGCAGTACTTC. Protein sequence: CASSYEVGAYEQYF.

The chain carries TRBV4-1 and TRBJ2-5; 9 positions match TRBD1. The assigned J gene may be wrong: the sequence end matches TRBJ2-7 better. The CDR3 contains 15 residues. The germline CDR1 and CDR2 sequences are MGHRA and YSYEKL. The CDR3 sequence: CASSQSQGALGEQYF. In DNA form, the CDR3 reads TGCGCCAGCAGCCAATCACAGGGGGCGCTTGGCGAGCAGTACTTC.

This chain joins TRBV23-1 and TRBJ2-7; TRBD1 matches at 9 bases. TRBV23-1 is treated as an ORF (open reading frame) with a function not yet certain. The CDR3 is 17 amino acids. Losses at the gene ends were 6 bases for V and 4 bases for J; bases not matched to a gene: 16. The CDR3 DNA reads TGCGCCAGCAGCCTAGCTGACCGGGACAGGGTCGGATACGAGCAGTACTTC. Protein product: CASSLADRDRVGYEQYF.

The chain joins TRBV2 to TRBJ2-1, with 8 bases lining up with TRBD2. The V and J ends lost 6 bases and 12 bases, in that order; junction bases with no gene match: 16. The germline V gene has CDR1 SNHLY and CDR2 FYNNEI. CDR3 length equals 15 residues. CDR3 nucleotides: TGTGCCAGCAGCGACCTAGCGGGTATGCTCGGTCGGCAGTTCTTC. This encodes CASSDLAGMLGRQFF. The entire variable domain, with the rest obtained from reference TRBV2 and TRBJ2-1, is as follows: EPEVTQTPSHQVTQMGQEVILRCVPISNHLYFYWYRQILGQKVEFLVSFYNNEISEKSEIFDDQFSVERPDGSNFTLKIRSTKLEDSAMYFCASSDLAGMLGRQFFGPGTRLTVL.

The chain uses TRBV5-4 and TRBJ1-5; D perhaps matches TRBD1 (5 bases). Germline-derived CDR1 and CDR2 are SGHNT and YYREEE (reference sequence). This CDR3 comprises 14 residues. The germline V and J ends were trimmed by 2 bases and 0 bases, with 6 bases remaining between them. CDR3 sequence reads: CASSFQGSNQPQHF. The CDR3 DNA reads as TGTGCCAGCAGCTTCCAGGGTAGCAATCAGCCCCAGCATTTT.

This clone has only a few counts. DNA for the CDR3: TGTGCCAGCAGCGACCTAGCGGGTATGCTCGGTCGGCAGTTCTTC. Amino acids: CASSDLAGMLGRQFF. The chain recombines TRBV5-2 with TRBJ2-1; the table assigns TRBD2, which was not confirmed against the DNA. TRBV5-2 is deemed a pseudogene. This CDR3 is built from 15 residues.

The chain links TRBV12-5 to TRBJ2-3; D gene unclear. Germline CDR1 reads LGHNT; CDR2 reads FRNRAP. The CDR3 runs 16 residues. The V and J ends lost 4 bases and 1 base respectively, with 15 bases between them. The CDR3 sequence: CASGSVAGDRTDTQYF. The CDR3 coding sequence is TGTGCTAGTGGTTCCGTGGCCGGAGATCGCACAGATACGCAGTATTTT.

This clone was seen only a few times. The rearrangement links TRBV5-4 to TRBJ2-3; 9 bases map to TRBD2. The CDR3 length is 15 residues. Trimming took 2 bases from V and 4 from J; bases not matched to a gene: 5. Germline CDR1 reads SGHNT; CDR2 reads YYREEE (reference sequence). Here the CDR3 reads CASSFSGSRADTQYF. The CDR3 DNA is TGTGCCAGCAGCTTTAGCGGGAGCCGCGCAGATACGCAGTATTTT. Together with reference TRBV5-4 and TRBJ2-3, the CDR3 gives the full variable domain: ETGVTQSPTHLIKTRGQQVTLRCSSQSGHNTVSWYQQALGQGPQFIFQYYREEENGRGNFPPRFSGLQFPNYSSELNVNALELDDSALYLCASSFSGSRADTQYFGPGTRLTVL.

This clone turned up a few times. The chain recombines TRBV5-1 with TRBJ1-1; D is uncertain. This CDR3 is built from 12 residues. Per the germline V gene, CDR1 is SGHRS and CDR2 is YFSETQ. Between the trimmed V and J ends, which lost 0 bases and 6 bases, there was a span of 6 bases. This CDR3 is CASSLDGAEAFF. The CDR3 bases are TGCGCCAGCAGCTTGGATGGGGCTGAAGCTTTCTTT.

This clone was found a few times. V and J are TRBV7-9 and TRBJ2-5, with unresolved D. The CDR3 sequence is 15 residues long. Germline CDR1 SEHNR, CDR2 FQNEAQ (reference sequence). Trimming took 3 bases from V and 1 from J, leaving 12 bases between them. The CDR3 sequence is CASSFFVVPQETQYF. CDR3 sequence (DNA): TGTGCCAGCAGCTTCTTTGTGGTCCCCCAAGAGACCCAGTACTTC.

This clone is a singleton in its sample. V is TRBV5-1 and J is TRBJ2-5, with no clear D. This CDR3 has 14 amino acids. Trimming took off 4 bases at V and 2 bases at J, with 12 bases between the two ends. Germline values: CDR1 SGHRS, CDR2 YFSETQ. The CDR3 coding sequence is TGCGCCAGCAGCCCATCCCGGGCTCAAGAGACCCAGTACTTC. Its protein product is CASSPSRAQETQYF. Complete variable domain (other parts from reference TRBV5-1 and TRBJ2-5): KAGVTQTPRYLIKTRGQQVTLSCSPISGHRSVSWYQQTPGQGLQFLFEYFSETQRNKGNFPGRFSGRQFSNSRSEMNVSTLELGDSALYLCASSPSRAQETQYFGPGTRLLVL.

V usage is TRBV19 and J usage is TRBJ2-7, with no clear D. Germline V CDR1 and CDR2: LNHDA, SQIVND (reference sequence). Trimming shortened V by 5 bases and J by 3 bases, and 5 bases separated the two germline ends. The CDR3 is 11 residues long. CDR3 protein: CASSAHYEQYF. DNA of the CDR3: TGTGCCAGTAGTGCCCACTACGAGCAGTACTTC.

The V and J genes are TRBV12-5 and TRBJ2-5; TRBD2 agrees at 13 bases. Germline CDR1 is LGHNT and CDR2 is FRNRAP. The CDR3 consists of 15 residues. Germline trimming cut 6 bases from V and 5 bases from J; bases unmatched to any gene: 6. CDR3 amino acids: CASGELAGGKETQYF. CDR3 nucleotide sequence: TGTGCTAGTGGAGAACTAGCGGGAGGGAAGGAGACCCAGTACTTC.

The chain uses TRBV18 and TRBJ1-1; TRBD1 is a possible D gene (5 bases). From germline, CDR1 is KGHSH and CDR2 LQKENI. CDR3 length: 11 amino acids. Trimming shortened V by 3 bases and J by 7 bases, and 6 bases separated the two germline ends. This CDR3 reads CASSPQGEAFF. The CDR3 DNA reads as TGTGCCAGCTCACCTCAGGGTGAAGCTTTCTTT.

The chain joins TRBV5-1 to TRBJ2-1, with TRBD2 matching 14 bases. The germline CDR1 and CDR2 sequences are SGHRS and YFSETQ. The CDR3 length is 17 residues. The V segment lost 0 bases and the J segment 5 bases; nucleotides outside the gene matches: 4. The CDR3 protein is CASSLEGLAGAHNEQFF. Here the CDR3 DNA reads TGCGCCAGCAGCTTGGAGGGACTAGCGGGGGCCCACAATGAGCAGTTCTTC. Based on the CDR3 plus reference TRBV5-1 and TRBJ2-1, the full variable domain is KAGVTQTPRYLIKTRGQQVTLSCSPISGHRSVSWYQQTPGQGLQFLFEYFSETQRNKGNFPGRFSGRQFSNSRSEMNVSTLELGDSALYLCASSLEGLAGAHNEQFFGPGTRLTVL.

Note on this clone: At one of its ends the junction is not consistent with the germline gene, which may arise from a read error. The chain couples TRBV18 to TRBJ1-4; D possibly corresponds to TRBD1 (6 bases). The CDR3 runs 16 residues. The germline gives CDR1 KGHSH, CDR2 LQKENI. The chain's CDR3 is CASSRGVTGTNAKLFF. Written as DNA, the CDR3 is TGTGCCAGCTCACGCGGCGTCACAGGGACGAATGCAAAACTGTTTTTT.

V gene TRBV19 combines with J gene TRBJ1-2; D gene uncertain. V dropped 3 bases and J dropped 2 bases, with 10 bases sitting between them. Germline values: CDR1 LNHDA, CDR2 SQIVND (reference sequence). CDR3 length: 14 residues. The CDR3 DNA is TGTGCCAGTAGTATTAAGGAAACCAACTATGGCTACACCTTC. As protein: CASSIKETNYGYTF.

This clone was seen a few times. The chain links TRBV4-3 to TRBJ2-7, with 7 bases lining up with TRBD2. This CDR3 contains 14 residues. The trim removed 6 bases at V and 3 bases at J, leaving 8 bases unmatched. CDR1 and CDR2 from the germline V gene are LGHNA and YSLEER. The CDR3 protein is CASSLVAGVYEQYF. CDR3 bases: TGCGCCAGCAGTCTTGTGGCGGGGGTCTACGAGCAGTACTTC.